These 30 T cell receptor beta chains were sequenced from one sample in a study of blood T cell repertoires in COVID-19. Profiling relied on immunoSEQ multiplex PCR, and the TCRdb table lists in-frame clones only, not all of them. The data show roughly 180,000 clones, 82% seen once. The material sequenced was PBMCs or T cells enriched from blood (not recorded which). These receptors were collected from a man aged 55 to 69 who had recovered from COVID-19.

The chain combines TRBV11-2 with TRBJ1-4; tentatively, D is TRBD1 (6 bases). The CDR3 covers 14 residues. V was cut by 5 bases and J by 8 bases, with 15 bases left in between. Germline V gives CDR1 SGHAT, CDR2 FQNNGV. CDR3 sequence (DNA): TGTGCCAGCAGCGTAGGGGGGCGGGAGGAAAAACTGTTTTTT. This codes for CASSVGGREEKLFF.

This clone was picked up one time. The chain employs TRBV5-1 and TRBJ2-7; possible D gene TRBD1, 6 bases. The CDR3 spans 14 residues. Trimming shortened V by 3 bases and J by 4 bases, and 14 bases separated the two germline ends. CDR1 is SGHRS and CDR2 is YFSETQ in the germline V gene. CDR3 loop: CASSSGQNPYEQYF. In DNA, the CDR3 is TGCGCCAGCAGCTCCGGACAGAACCCATACGAGCAGTACTTC.

The rearrangement joins TRBV7-2 to TRBJ2-1, with a weak D call TRBD2 (6 bases). Germline values: CDR1 SGHTA, CDR2 FQGNSA. This CDR3 contains 15 residues. V gave up 2 bases and J gave up 8 bases, with 16 bases separating them. The CDR3 loop is CASSLSPGVIDEQFF. CDR3 DNA sequence: TGTGCCAGCAGCTTATCTCCGGGAGTTATCGATGAGCAGTTCTTC.

This chain uses TRBV2 with TRBJ1-4, with 10 bases lining up with TRBD1. CDR3 length: 18 amino acids. The V gene's germline CDR1 is SNHLY and CDR2 FYNNEI. The V gene end was trimmed by 6 bases and the J gene end by 7 bases; junction bases not matched to a gene: 17. The CDR3 bases are TGTGCCAGCAGCGAAAAACACCCGGGACAGGGGCGAGTTGAAAAACTGTTTTTT. It specifies CASSEKHPGQGRVEKLFF.

The J gene is TRBJ2-7, the V gene TRBV5-5, with D unresolved. V lost 2 bases, J lost 6 bases, and 9 bases lay in between. The CDR3 is 12 amino acids. The V gene's germline CDR1 is SGHKS and CDR2 YYEKEE (reference sequence). The chain's CDR3 is CASSLDSIEQYF. Here the CDR3 DNA reads TGTGCCAGCAGCTTAGACTCAATCGAGCAGTACTTC.

The V call is TRBV5-5, the J call TRBJ1-2, with 9 bases identical to TRBD1. Trimming removed 0 bases from V and 8 bases from J; junction bases left unmatched: 8. The V gene's germline CDR1 is SGHKS and CDR2 YYEKEE (reference sequence). The CDR3 is made up of 15 amino acids. This CDR3 reads CASSLGDRVHGGYTF. In DNA form, the CDR3 reads TGTGCCAGCAGCTTGGGGGACAGGGTTCATGGCGGCTACACCTTC.

The chain couples TRBV5-1 to TRBJ2-1; no reliable D call. Germline CDR1 and CDR2: SGHRS and YFSETQ. This CDR3 is 15 amino acids long. Trimming cost V 4 bases and J 0 bases, with 11 bases left between them. The CDR3 nucleotides are TGCGCCAGCAGCCCCACATCATACTCCTACAATGAGCAGTTCTTC. Translated, it gives CASSPTSYSYNEQFF.

J is TRBJ1-4 and V is TRBV3-1 (or the pseudogene TRBV3-2); D ambiguous. The V and J ends lost 1 base and 8 bases respectively, with 14 bases between them. From germline, CDR1 is LGHDT and CDR2 YNNKEL (reference sequence). CDR3 length equals 15 residues. In DNA, the CDR3 is TGTGCCAGCAGCCAAGTGGGTCGCGGTTTGGAAAAACTGTTTTTT. This gives the protein CASSQVGRGLEKLFF.

The genes are TRBV5-5 and TRBJ1-5; D is unresolved. The CDR3 runs 13 residues. Trimming shortened V by 0 bases and J by 5 bases, and 6 bases separated the two germline ends. Germline V gene data show CDR1 as SGHKS and CDR2 as YYEKEE (reference sequence). In DNA, the CDR3 is TGTGCCAGCAGCTTGGACGGTTATCAGCCCCAGCATTTT. Translating gives CASSLDGYQPQHF. Full variable domain (missing parts from reference TRBV5-5 and TRBJ1-5): DAGVTQSPTHLIKTRGQQVTLRCSPISGHKSVSWYQQVLGQGPQFIFQYYEKEERGRGNFPDRFSARQFPNYSSELNVNALLLGDSALYLCASSLDGYQPQHFGDGTRLSIL.

CDR3 sequence (DNA): TGTGCCAGCAGCTTACAGGGGGCAACAGATACGCAGTATTTT. Translating gives CASSLQGATDTQYF. V gene TRBV7-9 combines with J gene TRBJ2-3; 8 bases are a match to TRBD1. The CDR3 length is 14 residues. With V trimmed by 2 bases and J by 3 bases, 1 base remained unmatched. Germline CDR1 reads SEHNR; CDR2 reads FQNEAQ (reference sequence).

The rearrangement joins TRBV5-8 to TRBJ2-1; D remains ambiguous. The CDR3 extends over 15 amino acids. Trimming left V 0 bases short and J 0 bases short, with 7 bases between. CDR1 is SGHTS, CDR2 YDEGEE, per germline. The CDR3 is CASSLGPLSYNEQFF. The CDR3 nucleotides read TGTGCCAGCAGCTTGGGGCCCCTCTCCTACAATGAGCAGTTCTTC. The full variable domain, in which reference TRBV5-8 and TRBJ2-1 provide the parts outside the CDR3, is EAGVTQSPTHLIKTRGQQATLRCSPISGHTSVYWYQQALGLGLQFLLWYDEGEERNRGNFPPRFSGRQFPNYSSELNVNALELEDSALYLCASSLGPLSYNEQFFGPGTRLTVL.

The chain is built from TRBV28 and TRBJ2-1, with 7 bases matching TRBD1. The CDR3 consists of 14 residues. After removal of 5 bases from V and 10 bases from J, the junction contained 11 bases not matched to a gene. Germline loops: CDR1 MDHEN, CDR2 SYDVKM. Here the CDR3 reads CASSPSLGGREQFF. DNA of the CDR3: TGTGCCAGCAGTCCCTCCCTAGGGGGCAGGGAGCAGTTCTTC.

J is TRBJ1-6 and V is TRBV5-1; D unclear. Trimming shortened V by 4 bases and J by 7 bases, and 15 bases separated the two germline ends. Germline CDR1 is SGHRS and CDR2 is YFSETQ. The CDR3 has 15 amino acids. The CDR3 loop is CASSPKLGRNSPLHF. The DNA of the CDR3 is TGCGCCAGCAGCCCCAAACTGGGGAGAAATTCACCCCTCCACTTT.

The rearrangement uses TRBV10-3 and TRBJ2-7; maybe TRBD1 (6 bases). Germline V gene lookup returns CDR1 ENHRY and CDR2 SYGVKD. The CDR3 totals 11 residues. With 4 bases removed from V and 7 bases from J, the gap between germline ends came to 8 bases. The CDR3 bases are TGTGCCATCAGTGGGGGGCGTGAGCAGTACTTC. This translates into CAISGGREQYF.

This chain joins TRBV11-1 and TRBJ2-3, with 10 bases identical to TRBD1. The length of the CDR3 is 16 residues. The germline V gene encodes CDR1 SGHAT and CDR2 FQDESV (reference sequence). The trim removed 5 bases at V and 7 bases at J, leaving 12 bases unmatched. The CDR3 region is CASSPYRDRGSYTQYF. The CDR3 DNA reads as TGTGCCAGCAGCCCGTACCGGGACAGGGGATCGTATACGCAGTATTTT. Combining the CDR3 with reference TRBV11-1 and TRBJ2-3 gives the whole variable domain EAEVAQSPRYKITEKSQAVAFWCDPISGHATLYWYRQILGQGPELLVQFQDESVVDDSQLPKDRFSAERLKGVDSTLKIQPAELGDSAMYLCASSPYRDRGSYTQYFGPGTRLTVL.

This sequence joins TRBV7-9 and TRBJ2-5; D uncertain. V dropped 7 bases and J dropped 1 base, with 7 bases sitting between them. The V gene's germline CDR1 is SEHNR and CDR2 FQNEAQ (reference sequence). The CDR3 is made up of 12 amino acids. Written as DNA, the CDR3 is TGTGCCAGCAACGCGATCCAAGAGACCCAGTACTTC. This codes for CASNAIQETQYF.

This chain connects TRBV28 to TRBJ2-2, with D uncertain. The V end lost 2 bases, the J end lost 7 bases, and 5 bases lay between the germline ends. Germline assignment: CDR1 MDHEN and CDR2 SYDVKM. The CDR3 spans 12 residues. The CDR3, as DNA: TGTGCCAGCAGTTTACGCGGCGGGGAGCTGTTTTTT. As protein: CASSLRGGELFF.

V and J are TRBV7-2 and TRBJ2-1, with D perhaps TRBD2 (5 bases). Deletions cut 7 bases from V and 8 bases from J, with 15 bases between. This CDR3 comprises 13 residues. Germline assignment: CDR1 SGHTA and CDR2 FQGNSA. This CDR3 reads CASTGLPRHEQFF. The CDR3 nucleotides read TGTGCCAGCACCGGACTCCCGAGGCATGAGCAGTTCTTC.

V and J are TRBV7-3 and TRBJ2-7, with TRBD2 identical over 7 bases. The CDR3 totals 14 residues. J lost 3 bases, V lost 4 bases, and 6 bases had no gene match. Germline loops: CDR1 SGHTA, CDR2 FQGTGA. The CDR3 sequence is CASSSTGGNYEQYF. For the CDR3, the DNA is TGTGCCAGCAGCTCGACGGGGGGAAACTACGAGCAGTACTTC.

The chain couples TRBV5-1 to TRBJ2-1, with TRBD2 matching over 15 bases. The junction had 6 bases not matched to a gene; V was cut back by 1 base and J by 4 bases. The CDR3 sequence is 18 residues long. Germline V CDR1 and CDR2: SGHRS, YFSETQ. The CDR3 bases are TGCGCCAGCAGCTTGAGGGGACTAGCGGGAGGTCTGTACAATGAGCAGTTCTTC. Translation: CASSLRGLAGGLYNEQFF.

The chain joins TRBV27 to TRBJ1-2, with D perhaps TRBD1 (6 bases). Germline assignment: CDR1 MNHEY and CDR2 SMNVEV (reference sequence). The V end lost 5 bases, the J end lost 2 bases, and 18 bases lay between the germline ends. This CDR3 has 16 residues. This CDR3 is CASSPTGRKLNYGYTF. CDR3 DNA: TGTGCCAGCAGTCCTACAGGGCGCAAACTAAACTATGGCTACACCTTC.

The chain links TRBV18 to TRBJ1-5; 7 bases are a match to TRBD1. Germline V lookup: CDR1 KGHSH, CDR2 LQKENI. The CDR3 runs 16 residues. The J segment lost 2 bases and the V segment lost 6 bases, leaving 10 bases of the junction unmatched. CDR3: CASSSATGVGNQPQHF. The CDR3 DNA follows: TGTGCCAGCTCGTCGGCTACAGGGGTCGGCAATCAGCCCCAGCATTTT.

This clone was found once. The chain joins TRBV5-1 to TRBJ1-1, with 7 bases matching TRBD1. The CDR3 has 14 amino acids. The germline V gene has CDR1 SGHRS and CDR2 YFSETQ. V was pared by 2 bases and J by 5 bases, with 6 bases of the junction left unmatched. The DNA of the CDR3 is TGCGCCAGCAGCTTCGCAGGGGGACAGACTGAAGCTTTCTTT. It yields the protein CASSFAGGQTEAFF. The full variable domain, in which reference TRBV5-1 and TRBJ1-1 provide the parts outside the CDR3, is KAGVTQTPRYLIKTRGQQVTLSCSPISGHRSVSWYQQTPGQGLQFLFEYFSETQRNKGNFPGRFSGRQFSNSRSEMNVSTLELGDSALYLCASSFAGGQTEAFFGQGTRLTVV.

The chain joins TRBV5-4 to TRBJ2-5; 7 nucleotides align to TRBD1. With V trimmed by 4 bases and J by 0 bases, 9 bases remained unmatched. Germline V gene data show CDR1 as SGHNT and CDR2 as YYREEE (reference sequence). The CDR3 spans 16 residues. The CDR3 loop reads CASSPTGSKYQETQYF. CDR3 sequence (DNA): TGTGCCAGCAGCCCGACAGGGTCAAAGTACCAAGAGACCCAGTACTTC.

This clone occurred many times. This CDR3 reads CASSTVRRFF. For the CDR3, the DNA is TGTGCCAGCAGTACGGTGAGGCGGTTCTTC. This chain links TRBV6-5 with TRBJ2-1; D gene ambiguous. The CDR3 totals 10 residues. V was pared by 5 bases and J by 15 bases, with 11 bases between. From germline, CDR1 is MNHEY and CDR2 SVGAGI.

The chain carries TRBV6-1 and TRBJ2-5, with 9 bases identical to TRBD2. Germline assignment: CDR1 MNHNS and CDR2 SASEGT. CDR3 length: 16 residues. The junction had 9 bases not matched to a gene; V was cut back by 2 bases and J by 5 bases. CDR3 loop: CASSETAGLAWETQYF. In DNA, the CDR3 is TGTGCCAGCAGTGAAACCGCTGGACTAGCGTGGGAGACCCAGTACTTC.

This chain links TRBV28 with TRBJ2-1, with 8 bases fitting TRBD2. Germline V gene sequence: CDR1 MDHEN, CDR2 SYDVKM. This CDR3 is built from 14 residues. The ends lost 2 bases at V and 9 bases at J; junction bases unmatched: 6. CDR3 nucleotides: TGTGCCAGCAGTTTACGGGGGGGCCAGGGTGAGCAGTTCTTC. Protein: CASSLRGGQGEQFF.

This chain joins TRBV7-9 and TRBJ2-3; no firm D call. Germline V CDR1 and CDR2: SEHNR, FQNEAQ (reference sequence). V was clipped by 0 bases and J by 6 bases, with 13 bases between them. The CDR3 covers 15 residues. CDR3 nucleotides: TGTGCCAGCAGCTTAGCGATTCAGGTTTACGATACGCAGTATTTT. Its protein product is CASSLAIQVYDTQYF.

This clone has only a few counts. The gene calls are TRBV5-1 and TRBJ2-1; 9 nucleotides agree with TRBD1. CDR3 size: 15 residues. After removal of 4 bases from V and 6 bases from J, the junction contained 8 bases not matched to a gene. Germline lookup yields CDR1 SGHRS and CDR2 YFSETQ. The CDR3 here is CASSLRTGELNEQFF. In DNA form, the CDR3 reads TGCGCCAGCAGCCTCAGGACAGGGGAACTCAATGAGCAGTTCTTC. Drawing the rest from reference TRBV5-1 and TRBJ2-1, the complete variable domain is KAGVTQTPRYLIKTRGQQVTLSCSPISGHRSVSWYQQTPGQGLQFLFEYFSETQRNKGNFPGRFSGRQFSNSRSEMNVSTLELGDSALYLCASSLRTGELNEQFFGPGTRLTVL.

The V call is TRBV5-1, the J call TRBJ2-7, with 13 positions matching TRBD2. The CDR3 has 15 residues. V trimming: 4 bases; J trimming: 5 bases; junction bases outside the gene matches: 6. From germline, CDR1 is SGHRS and CDR2 YFSETQ. CDR3 DNA sequence: TGCGCCAGCAGCAGCGGACTAGCGGGAGAGGACGAGCAGTACTTC. This codes for CASSSGLAGEDEQYF. Full variable domain (rest looked up from reference TRBV5-1 and TRBJ2-7): KAGVTQTPRYLIKTRGQQVTLSCSPISGHRSVSWYQQTPGQGLQFLFEYFSETQRNKGNFPGRFSGRQFSNSRSEMNVSTLELGDSALYLCASSSGLAGEDEQYFGPGTRLTVT.